Listed here are 18 T cell receptor beta chains from one sample, sequenced in a study of T cell repertoires in cytomegalovirus infection. TCRdb itself ran the reads through MiXCR, one entry per CDR3 protein. The sample has under 300,000 distinct CDR3 sequences; around 15% are singletons. The specimen was CD8+ T cells from PBMCs. The receptors stem from a human donor in good health (CMV status not recorded). Some clones in this sample may be carry-over from other donors' samples.

This clonotype showed up many times. This chain links TRBV24-1 with TRBJ2-5; tentative D call: TRBD1 (6 bases). Germline V gives CDR1 KGHDR, CDR2 SFDVKD. The CDR3 totals 13 residues. Trimming pared 3 bases from V and 7 bases from J, leaving 11 bases between. The CDR3 nucleotides are TGTGCCACCAGTGATCAGACAGGATCGACCCAGTACTTC. Translation gives CATSDQTGSTQYF.

This chain uses TRBV19 with TRBJ2-1; D is unclear. The CDR3 is made up of 13 amino acids. V lost 2 bases, J lost 4 bases, and 6 bases lay in between. The germline V gene encodes CDR1 LNHDA and CDR2 SQIVND (reference sequence). The CDR3 is CASSITLYNEQFF. As DNA, the CDR3 is TGTGCCAGTAGTATAACGCTTTACAATGAGCAGTTCTTC.

This clonotype showed up just a few times. The chain is built from TRBV7-9 and TRBJ1-6, with D maybe TRBD1 (5 bases). Trimming left V 3 bases short and J 10 bases short, with 16 bases between. CDR1 is SEHNR and CDR2 is FQNEAQ in the germline V gene (reference sequence). The CDR3 covers 15 residues. For the CDR3, the DNA is TGTGCCAGCAGCTTTGACACAGGCTTCACGTCACCCCTCCACTTT. It specifies CASSFDTGFTSPLHF. The variable domain in full, with the rest retrieved from reference TRBV7-9 and TRBJ1-6, is DTGVSQNPRHKITKRGQNVTFRCDPISEHNRLYWYRQTLGQGPEFLTYFQNEAQLEKSRLLSDRFSAERPKGSFSTLEIQRTEQGDSAMYLCASSFDTGFTSPLHFGNGTRLTVT.

This clonotype has more than one count but fewer than ten. With a much larger clone just one base away, this may be a read error. The CDR3 DNA follows: TGCAGTGCTAGAGCCTCCAGGGGGTGCGGGGGAGAGACCCAGTACTTC. Protein product: CSARASRGCGGETQYF. The chain combines TRBV20-1 with TRBJ2-5; either TRBD1 or TRBD2 may fit D (7 bases each). The CDR3 loop spans 16 amino acids. Trimming removed 1 base from V and 4 bases from J, with 19 bases in between. Germline CDR1 reads DFQATT; CDR2 reads SNEGSKA (reference sequence).

The chain has TRBV6-1 and TRBJ2-1; either TRBD1 or TRBD2 may supply D (6 bases each). CDR1 and CDR2 (germline): MNHNS, SASEGT. CDR3 size: 16 residues. Between the trimmed V and J ends, which lost 4 bases and 8 bases, there was a span of 21 bases. CDR3 in DNA: TGTGCCAGCAGTGGAGAGGTCGGAAAGGGGGAGGATGAGCAGTTCTTC. It encodes CASSGEVGKGEDEQFF.

The sample holds many counts of this clonotype. The chain links TRBV7-6 to TRBJ2-3; 7 bases fit TRBD2. CDR3 length: 12 amino acids. Germline CDR1 reads SGHVS; CDR2 reads FNYEAQ. V shed 4 bases and J 5 bases; nucleotides not matched to a gene: 0. The CDR3 protein is CASSWGGDTQYF. CDR3 coding DNA: TGTGCCAGCAGCTGGGGGGGAGATACGCAGTATTTT.

This rearrangement joins TRBV28 to TRBJ2-3; 13 bases align to TRBD2. Germline V gene lookup returns CDR1 MDHEN and CDR2 SYDVKM. J gave up 2 bases and V 0 bases, and 14 bases lay outside the gene matches. The CDR3 covers 21 residues. The CDR3 DNA sequence: TGTGCCAGCAGTTTATGGGTTGGACTAGCGGGGGAGCAAATTCCCACAGATACGCAGTATTTT. It encodes CASSLWVGLAGEQIPTDTQYF.

The rearrangement joins TRBV20-1 to TRBJ2-5, with 9 bases matching TRBD2. The germline gives CDR1 DFQATT, CDR2 SNEGSKA (reference sequence). The CDR3 spans 14 residues. V lost 2 bases to trimming and J lost 4 bases; unmatched junction nucleotides: 5. In DNA, the CDR3 is TGCAGTGCTAGAACGGGACTAGCTCTAGAGACCCAGTACTTC. This sequence encodes CSARTGLALETQYF.

This clonotype appeared a few times. The genes are TRBV4-1 and TRBJ1-1; TRBD1 might be the D (5 bases). The V and J ends lost 4 bases and 0 bases respectively, with 12 bases between them. The germline V gene encodes CDR1 MGHRA and CDR2 YSYEKL. The CDR3 contains 15 residues. The CDR3 region has the DNA TGCGCCAGCAGCCTCCGGGGGACCTTGAACACTGAAGCTTTCTTT. Its protein is CASSLRGTLNTEAFF.

This chain links TRBV15 with TRBJ1-5; D gene ambiguous. CDR1 LNHNV and CDR2 YYDKDF come from the germline V gene (reference sequence). The CDR3 totals 15 residues. V shed 5 bases and J shed 0 bases, with 11 bases lying between them. The CDR3 coding sequence is TGTGCCACCAGCCCACGGCGAAATAGCAATCAGCCCCAGCATTTT. It encodes CATSPRRNSNQPQHF.

The chain joins TRBV6-6 to TRBJ1-4, with D unclear. The CDR3 has 14 residues. Deletions cut 4 bases from V and 3 bases from J, with 9 bases between. The germline V gene has CDR1 MNHNY and CDR2 SVGAGI (reference sequence). CDR3 in amino acids: CASSSRTSNEKLFF. CDR3 DNA: TGTGCCAGCAGTTCCCGGACTTCTAATGAAAAACTGTTTTTT.

This clonotype came up many times. The gene calls are TRBV12-3 or TRBV12-4 and TRBJ1-5; D might be TRBD1 (5 bases). The CDR3 is 18 amino acids. V gave up 5 bases and J gave up 0 bases, with 20 bases separating them. CDR3 nucleotide sequence: TGTGCCAGCAGTGCGCGAGCCGGGGCCTTTTATAGCAATCAGCCCCAGCATTTT. Translation: CASSARAGAFYSNQPQHF.

This clonotype was counted a few times. The chain recombines TRBV2 with TRBJ1-1; weak D call: TRBD1 (6 bases). The CDR3 totals 15 residues. V lost 8 bases and J 6 bases, leaving 22 bases between the germline ends. Germline V gives CDR1 SNHLY, CDR2 FYNNEI. DNA of the CDR3: TGTGCCAGCGGACCTGCGGGGGGCGGTAGGGCTGAAGCTTTCTTT. Protein: CASGPAGGGRAEAFF.

This chain links TRBV20-1 with TRBJ1-1; D is uncertain. The CDR3 runs to 11 residues. Trimming shortened V by 3 bases and J by 4 bases, and 6 bases separated the two germline ends. CDR1 DFQATT and CDR2 SNEGSKA come from the germline V gene (reference sequence). CDR3 in amino acids: CSARVTTEAFF. CDR3 coding DNA: TGCAGTGCTAGGGTAACCACTGAAGCTTTCTTT.

The sample holds many counts of this clonotype. CDR3 loop: CASSPKQEYEQYF. DNA for the CDR3: TGTGCCAGCAGCCCGAAACAGGAGTACGAGCAGTACTTC. The J gene is TRBJ2-7, the V gene TRBV7-9; the D gene is possibly TRBD1 (5 bases). This CDR3 has 13 amino acids. Trimming took 5 bases from V and 4 from J, leaving 12 bases between them. Germline-derived CDR1 and CDR2 are SEHNR and FQNEAQ (reference sequence).

This clonotype was observed a handful of times. The rearrangement links TRBV9 to TRBJ2-3, with a weak D call TRBD1 (5 bases). Per germline, CDR1 SGDLS and CDR2 YYNGEE. Between the trimmed V and J ends, which lost 1 base and 1 base, there was a span of 10 bases. The CDR3 spans 15 residues. CDR3 in amino acids: CASSVYGQGTDTQYF. The CDR3 coding sequence is TGTGCCAGCAGCGTATACGGACAAGGCACAGATACGCAGTATTTT.

This clonotype has at least ten counts. The chain couples TRBV7-9 to TRBJ1-2; 7 positions agree with TRBD1. The CDR3 consists of 16 residues. Germline V lookup: CDR1 SEHNR, CDR2 FQNEAQ (reference sequence). V shed 5 bases and J 2 bases; nucleotides not matched to a gene: 11. DNA of the CDR3: TGTGCCAGCAGCGAGACGGACGGGACAGACAACTATGGCTACACCTTC. This gives the protein CASSETDGTDNYGYTF.

With regard to this clonotype: This may come from a read error, since a much larger clone is one base off. No conserved phenylalanine or tryptophan ends this CDR3, so it is likely a read error. The V and J genes are TRBV7-9 and TRBJ1-6; TRBD1 matches 7 bases. Germline CDR1 SEHNR, CDR2 FQNEAQ (reference sequence). The CDR3 totals 14 residues. The V gene end was trimmed by 6 bases and the J gene end by 7 bases; junction bases not matched to a gene: 6. CDR3 coding DNA: TGTGCCAGCAGGCGGCAGGGGGAGAATTCACCCCTCCACTTA. This gives the protein CASRRQGENSPLHL.